These 26 T cell receptor beta chains were all obtained from the same sample, sequenced in a study of blood T cell repertoires in COVID-19. The protocol was immunoSEQ multiplex PCR, while the TCRdb copy is restricted to in-frame clones and leaves out a portion. The data contain approximately 210,000 clones, about 88% of them singletons. The sample was peripheral blood. The receptors shown here come from a woman aged 40 to 49 with acute or convalescent COVID-19.

The gene calls are TRBV9 and TRBJ1-2; D is unclear. V lost 0 bases and J lost 3, with 12 bases in between. CDR3 length: 15 amino acids. Germline lookup yields CDR1 SGDLS and CDR2 YYNGEE. CDR3 region: CASSVAPQRHYGYTF. CDR3 bases: TGTGCCAGCAGCGTAGCTCCTCAGAGGCACTATGGCTACACCTTC.

This clone occurred a few times. The V call is TRBV7-2, the J call TRBJ2-7; TRBD2 matches at 9 bases. The CDR3 is made up of 13 amino acids. Germline V gene data show CDR1 as SGHTA and CDR2 as FQGNSA. V lost 4 bases to trimming and J lost 4 bases; unmatched junction nucleotides: 2. CDR3 bases: TGTGCCAGCAGCTCAAGCGGGGGGTACGAGCAGTACGTC. Translation: CASSSSGGYEQYV.

The chain's CDR3 is CASSTDSYQNYGYTF. CDR3 DNA sequence: TGTGCCAGTAGTACCGACAGCTACCAAAACTATGGCTACACCTTC. This chain uses TRBV19 with TRBJ1-2, with TRBD1 as a possible D gene (5 bases). V dropped 4 bases and J dropped 2 bases, with 14 bases sitting between them. CDR1 is LNHDA, CDR2 SQIVND, per germline (reference sequence). This CDR3 spans 15 amino acids.

This rearrangement joins TRBV19 to TRBJ2-1, with 7 bases fitting TRBD1. From germline, CDR1 is LNHDA and CDR2 SQIVND (reference sequence). V gave up 3 bases and J gave up 7 bases; unmatched junction bases: 9. CDR3 length: 15 residues. The CDR3 DNA is TGTGCCAGTAGTATCTCACGGGACAGAGGTAATGAGCAGTTCTTC. It codes for CASSISRDRGNEQFF.

The chain employs TRBV5-1 and TRBJ1-1; 7 nucleotides align to TRBD1. The CDR3 runs to 14 residues. With 4 bases clipped from V and 0 bases from J, the junction kept 3 bases outside the gene matches. Germline V gene sequence: CDR1 SGHRS, CDR2 YFSETQ. Here the CDR3 DNA reads TGCGCCAGCAGCCAGGGACAGATGAACACTGAAGCTTTCTTT. It translates to CASSQGQMNTEAFF.

This rearrangement joins TRBV6-5 to TRBJ1-1, with D perhaps matching TRBD1 (6 bases). The CDR3 spans 12 residues. The ends were cut back, 7 bases at V and 7 bases at J, with 13 bases in the middle. The germline V gene encodes CDR1 MNHEY and CDR2 SVGAGI. In DNA, the CDR3 is TGTGCCAGCACAGGGGCTAAAGTTGAAGCTTTCTTT. Amino acids: CASTGAKVEAFF.

The chain has TRBV21-1 and TRBJ1-6; the table names TRBD1, a call not compared with the DNA. TRBV21-1 is an annotated pseudogene. This CDR3 contains 17 residues. CDR3: CASSKATESSYNSPLHF. CDR3 DNA sequence: TGTGCCAGCAGCAAAGCTACAGAGAGCTCCTATAATTCACCCCTCCACTTT.

The chain couples TRBV12-5 to TRBJ2-3; 8 nucleotides line up with TRBD2. V shed 5 bases, J shed 1 base, and the junction held 8 bases outside the gene matches. The length of the CDR3 is 16 residues. Germline CDR1 is LGHNT and CDR2 is FRNRAP. CDR3 in amino acids: CASGPPWRGGTDTQYF. As DNA, the CDR3 is TGTGCTAGTGGTCCCCCTTGGCGGGGGGGCACAGATACGCAGTATTTT. Full variable domain (rest looked up from reference TRBV12-5 and TRBJ2-3): DARVTQTPRHKVTEMGQEVTMRCQPILGHNTVFWYRQTMMQGLELLAYFRNRAPLDDSGMPKDRFSAEMPDATLATLKIQPSEPRDSAVYFCASGPPWRGGTDTQYFGPGTRLTVL.

This chain links TRBV5-4 with TRBJ1-2; perhaps TRBD1 as D (6 bases). Trimming took off 2 bases at V and 0 bases at J, with 11 bases between the two ends. CDR1 and CDR2 (germline): SGHNT, YYREEE (reference sequence). There are 15 residues in the CDR3. In DNA, the CDR3 is TGTGCCAGCAGCTTAGGGGGACTAGCTAACTATGGCTACACCTTC. Protein sequence: CASSLGGLANYGYTF.

This rearrangement joins TRBV3-1 (or the pseudogene TRBV3-2) to TRBJ1-5; D is undetermined. Per germline, CDR1 LGHDT and CDR2 YNNKEL (reference sequence). Trimming took 3 bases from V and 0 from J, leaving 12 bases between them. CDR3 length equals 16 residues. CDR3 protein: CASSQGSGYSNQPQHF. CDR3 nucleotide sequence: TGTGCCAGCAGCCAGGGGTCGGGATATAGCAATCAGCCCCAGCATTTT.

This clone was picked up one time. The chain has TRBV5-8 and TRBJ2-7; TRBD1 is a possible D gene (6 bases). V lost 0 bases and J lost 4, with 8 bases in between. This CDR3 region has 13 residues. Germline lookup yields CDR1 SGHTS and CDR2 YDEGEE. CDR3 nucleotide sequence: TGTGCCAGCAGCTTGGCCGGGACATACGAGCAGTACGTC. This sequence encodes CASSLAGTYEQYV.

This clone was counted a single time. The J gene is TRBJ1-5, the V gene TRBV6-4; 8 bases align to TRBD1. The CDR3 sequence is 14 residues long. Trimming at V came to 3 bases and at J to 2 bases, leaving 0 bases not matched to a gene. Germline V gene sequence: CDR1 MRHNA, CDR2 SNTAGT. The DNA for the CDR3 is TGTGCCAGCAGTGAGGGACAGGGCAATCAGCCCCAGCATTTT. Encoded protein: CASSEGQGNQPQHF.

The chain carries TRBV24-1 and TRBJ2-5; TRBD1 matches 7 bases. This CDR3 has 15 residues. Germline V lookup: CDR1 KGHDR, CDR2 SFDVKD. J lost 1 base, V lost 3 bases, and 4 bases had no gene match. The CDR3 loop is CATSDPYRGQETQYF. The CDR3 DNA reads TGTGCCACCAGTGATCCCTACAGGGGCCAAGAGACCCAGTACTTC.

This rearrangement joins TRBV5-8 to TRBJ1-2, with 9 bases aligning to TRBD1. Trimming cost V 3 bases and J 5 bases; bases outside gene matches: 5. Germline V gives CDR1 SGHTS, CDR2 YDEGEE. CDR3 size: 14 residues. CDR3 loop: CASSSGQGTYGYTF. The CDR3 nucleotides read TGTGCCAGCAGCTCTGGACAGGGGACGTATGGCTACACCTTC.

The V and J genes are TRBV6-5 and TRBJ1-5; D call uncertain. Trimming took 6 bases from V and 0 from J, leaving 12 bases between them. The length of the CDR3 is 15 residues. Germline V gene sequence: CDR1 MNHEY, CDR2 SVGAGI. The CDR3 protein is CASSRPTTSNQPQHF. CDR3 nucleotide sequence: TGTGCCAGCAGCCGTCCCACTACTAGCAATCAGCCCCAGCATTTT.

This chain connects TRBV6-5 to TRBJ2-3, with 8 positions matching TRBD2. Germline CDR1 is MNHEY and CDR2 is SVGAGI. J gave up 0 bases and V 10 bases, and 0 bases lay outside the gene matches. This CDR3 comprises 12 residues. Here the CDR3 DNA reads TGTGCCACTAGCGGGAGCACAGATACGCAGTATTTT. This gives the protein CATSGSTDTQYF.

For the CDR3, the DNA is TGTGCCACCTGGACAGGCTTTAGCACAGATACGCAGTATTTT. Translation: CATWTGFSTDTQYF. The chain couples TRBV24-1 to TRBJ2-3; 7 nucleotides agree with TRBD1. Trimming at V came to 9 bases and at J to 0 bases, leaving 5 bases not matched to a gene. Germline assignment: CDR1 KGHDR and CDR2 SFDVKD. The CDR3 has 14 residues.

V and J are TRBV12-3 or TRBV12-4 and TRBJ1-2; D gene ambiguous. The CDR3 is made up of 13 amino acids. The ends were cut back, 5 bases at V and 5 bases at J, with 12 bases in the middle. CDR3 sequence: CASSHGSGYGYTF. The CDR3 nucleotides are TGTGCCAGCAGTCATGGATCGGGGTATGGCTACACCTTC.

This clone was found once. The V and J genes are TRBV7-9 and TRBJ2-3, with a possible D match to TRBD1 (5 bases). There are 15 residues in the CDR3. CDR1 and CDR2 (germline): SEHNR, FQNEAQ (reference sequence). The V end was cut by 3 bases, the J end by 2 bases, with 12 bases between. CDR3 protein: CASSLYAGSTDTQYF. In DNA form, the CDR3 reads TGTGCCAGCAGCTTGTATGCAGGGTCCACAGATACGCAGTATTTT.

The chain combines TRBV5-1 with TRBJ1-1; TRBD1 is a possible D gene (5 bases). Per the germline V gene, CDR1 is SGHRS and CDR2 is YFSETQ. The CDR3 length is 15 residues. V lost 1 base and J lost 0, with 10 bases in between. CDR3 sequence (DNA): TGCGCCAGCAGCTTGATACAGGCTGTGAACACTGAAGCTTTCTTT. Residues: CASSLIQAVNTEAFF.

The V gene is TRBV9, the J gene TRBJ1-2; D possibly corresponds to TRBD1 (6 bases). With 3 bases removed from V and 4 bases from J, the gap between germline ends came to 13 bases. Germline V lookup: CDR1 SGDLS, CDR2 YYNGEE. The CDR3 is made up of 14 amino acids. For the CDR3, the DNA is TGTGCCAGCAGCGCACAGGGCATTGGCTATGGCTACACCTTC. This translates into CASSAQGIGYGYTF.

V gene TRBV6-2 or TRBV6-3 combines with J gene TRBJ2-3, with TRBD2 identical over 7 bases. Germline V gene data show CDR1 as MNHEY and CDR2 as SVGEGT. The CDR3 is made up of 14 amino acids. Trimming at V came to 6 bases and at J to 2 bases, leaving 5 bases not matched to a gene. The CDR3 region is CASSESGATDTQYF. The DNA of the CDR3 is TGTGCCAGCAGCGAAAGCGGGGCCACAGATACGCAGTATTTT.

This chain joins TRBV21-1 and TRBJ2-5; TRBD1 is the table's D call and was not checked against the DNA. TRBV21-1 is reported as a pseudogene. This CDR3 has 15 amino acids. This CDR3 reads CASSKRDNRQETQYF. CDR3 nucleotides: TGTGCCAGCAGCAAAAGGGACAACCGACAAGAGACCCAGTACTTC.

The chain joins TRBV2 to TRBJ1-3; tentative D call: TRBD1 (5 bases). V was trimmed by 4 bases and J by 4 bases, leaving 8 bases between them. The CDR3 totals 13 residues. CDR1 and CDR2 from the germline V gene are SNHLY and FYNNEI. The CDR3 DNA is TGTGCCAGCAGTGTCCGACAGGGAAACACCATATATTTT. This gives the protein CASSVRQGNTIYF.

This chain connects TRBV9 to TRBJ2-1, with D possibly matching TRBD1 (5 bases). The CDR3 is 12 residues long. V lost 3 bases to trimming and J lost 15 bases, with 16 bases between them. Germline-derived CDR1 and CDR2 are SGDLS and YYNGEE. DNA of the CDR3: TGTGCCAGCAGCGCCACCAAGGGGTTCCCGTTCTTC. Translation: CASSATKGFPFF.

V gene TRBV5-4 combines with J gene TRBJ1-2, with a possible D match to TRBD1 (5 bases). This CDR3 has 15 residues. V lost 5 bases, J lost 6 bases, and 20 bases lay in between. The germline V gene has CDR1 SGHNT and CDR2 YYREEE (reference sequence). The CDR3 coding sequence is TGTGCCAGCAGACCCGCCGAGGGGAGGGCGAATGGCTACACCTTC. The encoded protein is CASRPAEGRANGYTF.